The source of this T cell receptor beta chain is a study of glioma-infiltrating T cells after dendritic cell vaccination. About the research overall: At biweekly intervals, patients got three intradermal dendritic cell vaccine injections.

Germline V gene sequence: CDR1 KGHSH, CDR2 LQKENI. V trimming: 2 bases; J trimming: 5 bases; junction bases outside the gene matches: 13. The CDR3 is made up of 18 amino acids. The table lists this clone with a few counts. What it binds is unknown. Study-wide points: No direct clonality-survival link was found; a diverse polyclonal response may matter.

Amplification used 60 V beta primers and 13 J beta primers. Some clones are missing from TCRdb's copy, which holds only in-frame ones; the method was immunoSEQ multiplex PCR. The table lists fewer than 110,000 clones, around 81% of them singletons. The starting material was blood, obtained before dendritic cell vaccination. This TCR was recovered from a human donor with glioblastoma. This chain connects TRBV18 to TRBJ1-2, with 11 bases that match TRBD1. The CDR3 coding sequence is TGTGCCAGCTCACCATATAGGCCGGGGACAGGGGGTCTGTATGGCTACACCTTC. Residues: CASSPYRPGTGGLYGYTF.